This paragraph reports one TCR beta chain. Here immunoSEQ multiplex PCR was the method, and the copy in TCRdb shows in-frame clones only, minus some. The data show over 400,000 clones, roughly 85% seen once. This CDR3 comprises 16 residues. Germline assignment: CDR1 ENHRY and CDR2 SYGVKD. Trimming took 4 bases from V and 2 from J, leaving 16 bases between them. This entry is derived from a study of blood T cell repertoires in COVID-19. Looking at the study overall: Acute and convalescent COVID-19 specimens originated in the United States, Italy and Spain.

The sample taken for sequencing was peripheral blood. The chain recombines TRBV10-3 with TRBJ2-3, with D tentatively TRBD1 (5 bases). This clonotype was obtained from a human donor in a cohort sampled during active COVID-19. The CDR3 protein is CAISGSSGQSTDTQYF. In nucleotides, the CDR3 is TGTGCCATCAGTGGATCGTCAGGGCAGTCCACAGATACGCAGTATTTT.